Shown below are 17 T cell receptor beta chains from a single sample sequenced in a study of T cell changes during pregnancy in multiple sclerosis. Sequenced by immunoSEQ multiplex PCR; TCRdb stores in-frame clones only, minus some. Of around 62,000 clones in the sample, just over 90% were seen once. Sequencing was performed on CD8+ T cells from peripheral blood mononuclear cells, taken in the second trimester of pregnancy. The receptors originated from a female donor with multiple sclerosis, enrolled in a pregnancy study.

The chain combines TRBV2 with TRBJ2-7; tentatively, D is TRBD1 (6 bases). Germline V lookup: CDR1 SNHLY, CDR2 FYNNEI. This CDR3 is built from 11 residues. V was cut by 7 bases and J by 4 bases, with 8 bases left in between. CDR3 residues: CASIRGYEQYF. CDR3 DNA: TGTGCCAGCATCAGGGGATACGAGCAGTACTTC.

This chain connects TRBV4-3 to TRBJ2-7; 7 positions agree with TRBD1. The V and J ends lost 0 bases and 4 bases, in that order; junction bases with no gene match: 9. The CDR3 has 16 amino acids. CDR1 and CDR2 from the germline V gene are LGHNA and YSLEER. The CDR3 sequence is CASSQEGQFNTYEQYF. CDR3 DNA sequence: TGCGCCAGCAGCCAAGAGGGACAGTTCAACACTTACGAGCAGTACTTC.

V gene TRBV9 combines with J gene TRBJ1-4; D uncertain. The CDR3 extends over 15 amino acids. Germline V CDR1 and CDR2: SGDLS, YYNGEE. Trimming cost V 4 bases and J 3 bases, with 13 bases left between them. The CDR3 DNA sequence: TGTGCCAGCAGCCCTCCAGGTTCCTCTAATGAAAAACTGTTTTTT. Translation gives CASSPPGSSNEKLFF.

V gene TRBV5-8 combines with J gene TRBJ1-2; D call uncertain. Germline CDR1 reads SGHTS; CDR2 reads YDEGEE. The CDR3 sequence is 10 residues long. V gave up 3 bases and J gave up 9 bases, with 6 bases separating them. The CDR3 reads CASSSDSYTF. CDR3 sequence (DNA): TGTGCCAGCAGCTCCGACAGCTACACCTTC. Full variable domain (rest looked up from reference TRBV5-8 and TRBJ1-2): EAGVTQSPTHLIKTRGQQATLRCSPISGHTSVYWYQQALGLGLQFLLWYDEGEERNRGNFPPRFSGRQFPNYSSELNVNALELEDSALYLCASSSDSYTFGSGTRLTVV.

The chain couples TRBV6-5 to TRBJ2-7; possible D gene TRBD2, 6 bases. Germline-derived CDR1 and CDR2 are MNHEY and SVGAGI. V lost 6 bases and J 3 bases, leaving 18 bases between the germline ends. The CDR3 has 15 amino acids. CDR3 loop: CASRGGSTAYYEQYF. The CDR3 nucleotides read TGTGCCAGCAGGGGGGGATCCACCGCATACTACGAGCAGTACTTC.

The rearrangement links TRBV5-4 to TRBJ2-3; 7 bases match TRBD1. The J segment lost 6 bases and the V segment lost 1 base, leaving 14 bases of the junction unmatched. The CDR3 length is 17 residues. Germline values: CDR1 SGHNT, CDR2 YYREEE (reference sequence). This CDR3 is CASSLSTGAAWGDTQYF. Here the CDR3 DNA reads TGTGCCAGCAGCTTGAGTACAGGGGCCGCGTGGGGGGATACGCAGTATTTT.

J is TRBJ2-1 and V is TRBV28, with 7 bases lining up with TRBD1. Germline values: CDR1 MDHEN, CDR2 SYDVKM. Unmatched junction bases numbered 3, after V lost 4 bases and J lost 3 bases. The CDR3 has 14 residues. The CDR3 sequence is CASSYTGVYNEQFF. The DNA of the CDR3 is TGTGCCAGCAGTTATACAGGGGTCTACAATGAGCAGTTCTTC. The variable domain in full, with the rest retrieved from reference TRBV28 and TRBJ2-1, is DVKVTQSSRYLVKRTGEKVFLECVQDMDHENMFWYRQDPGLGLRLIYFSYDVKMKEKGDIPEGYSVSREKKERFSLILESASTNQTSMYLCASSYTGVYNEQFFGPGTRLTVL.

The chain employs TRBV11-2 and TRBJ2-7; D remains unclear. Germline V lookup: CDR1 SGHAT, CDR2 FQNNGV. Deletions cut 5 bases from V and 3 bases from J, with 11 bases between. The CDR3 covers 13 residues. CDR3 coding DNA: TGTGCCAGCAGCCCCCGGGTCGACTACGAGCAGTACTTC. Translation: CASSPRVDYEQYF.

The rearrangement joins TRBV27 to TRBJ1-5, with a tentative D call TRBD1 (5 bases). Per the germline V gene, CDR1 is MNHEY and CDR2 is SMNVEV (reference sequence). Between the trimmed V and J ends, which lost 7 bases and 3 bases, there was a span of 10 bases. The CDR3 spans 13 residues. This chain's CDR3 is CASMTEHNQPQHF. CDR3 DNA: TGTGCCAGCATGACAGAGCACAATCAGCCCCAGCATTTT.

This chain joins TRBV4-2 and TRBJ2-3, with 9 positions matching TRBD2. The CDR3 is 18 amino acids. Germline V lookup: CDR1 LGHNA, CDR2 YNFKEQ. V dropped 0 bases and J dropped 2; count of bases not matched to a gene: 9. This CDR3 is CASSQDGISGSVTDTQYF. CDR3 DNA sequence: TGTGCCAGCAGCCAAGACGGGATTAGCGGGAGCGTCACAGATACGCAGTATTTT.

The V gene is TRBV6-5, the J gene TRBJ2-2, with D possibly matching TRBD1 (5 bases). Deletions cut 0 bases from V and 6 bases from J, with 11 bases between. The CDR3 runs to 15 residues. Germline CDR1 is MNHEY and CDR2 is SVGAGI. Here the CDR3 reads CASSYSQGPPGELFF. As DNA, the CDR3 is TGTGCCAGCAGTTACTCCCAGGGTCCCCCCGGGGAGCTGTTTTTT.

This chain joins TRBV4-1 and TRBJ1-1, with D possibly matching TRBD1 (6 bases). Trimming removed 4 bases from V and 7 bases from J, with 16 bases in between. This CDR3 spans 14 amino acids. The germline gives CDR1 MGHRA, CDR2 YSYEKL. CDR3 bases: TGCGCCAGCAGCCCCGGACAGCTCACCTTTGAAGCTTTCTTT. Translated, it gives CASSPGQLTFEAFF.

The genes are TRBV4-1 and TRBJ2-1; 9 bases match TRBD1. V gave up 0 bases and J gave up 6 bases; unmatched junction bases: 6. The germline gives CDR1 MGHRA, CDR2 YSYEKL. The CDR3 contains 16 residues. CDR3 region: CASSQDPGTGFNEQFF. Written as DNA, the CDR3 is TGCGCCAGCAGCCAAGATCCTGGGACAGGGTTCAATGAGCAGTTCTTC.

V and J are TRBV6-4 and TRBJ2-1; D perhaps matches TRBD2 (7 bases). The CDR3 loop spans 16 amino acids. CDR1 is MRHNA, CDR2 SNTAGT, per germline. Trimming took 5 bases from V and 2 from J, leaving 16 bases between them. CDR3 in DNA: TGTGCCAGCAGTCTTGACCCGGGGGGCCCCTACAATGAGCAGTTCTTC. Translated, it gives CASSLDPGGPYNEQFF.

The V gene is TRBV4-2, the J gene TRBJ2-1, with 10 bases matching TRBD2. J was trimmed by 8 bases and V by 4 bases; bases with no gene match: 8. Germline CDR1 is LGHNA and CDR2 is YNFKEQ. The CDR3 has 15 residues. Written as DNA, the CDR3 is TGTGCCAGCAGCCGCGAGCGGGGGGGCCGGGATGAGCAGTTCTTC. It codes for CASSRERGGRDEQFF.

The chain couples TRBV9 to TRBJ2-1, with TRBD1 identical over 7 bases. The CDR3 is 15 residues long. Trimming cost V 4 bases and J 4 bases; bases outside gene matches: 8. Germline V lookup: CDR1 SGDLS, CDR2 YYNGEE. The DNA of the CDR3 is TGTGCCAGCAGCCCCAGCCAGGGGGATTACAATGAGCAGTTCTTC. It yields the protein CASSPSQGDYNEQFF.

This sequence joins TRBV5-1 and TRBJ1-1; 10 bases map to TRBD1. Trimming at V came to 0 bases and at J to 4 bases, leaving 6 bases not matched to a gene. Germline V CDR1 and CDR2: SGHRS, YFSETQ. The CDR3 has 16 amino acids. CDR3 loop: CASSLGDRGVRTEAFF. CDR3 DNA sequence: TGCGCCAGCAGCTTGGGGGACAGGGGCGTGCGCACTGAAGCTTTCTTT.